This TCR beta chain comes out of a study of T-cell memory formation after mild COVID-19. Study in general: Largely, the TCR clusters proved donor specific. General study points: Mainly in CM and EM were contracting CD4+ clones; CD8+ were in EMRA. Second-wave clones reaching peak frequency on day 37 lacked confirmed SARS-CoV-2 specificity. CD4+ bias marked clones expanding day 15 to 37, unlike balanced contracting clones.

Turning to this clonotype: Its antigen remains unknown.

TCRdb re-derived calls from the 5' RACE reads in MiXCR, one entry per CDR3 protein. The top ten hold about 4% of the sample, which has some 260,000 distinct CDR3 sequences, about 17% seen once. The specimen sequenced was PBMCs or a T cell subset sorted from them (not recorded which). The clonotype was recovered from a man in his late teens or twenties who had mild COVID-19 (a few samples of this study predate the infection). Cell type and time point are not known.

This CDR3 reads CATSRDSQETQYF. The CDR3 DNA reads as TGTGCCACCAGCAGGGACAGCCAGGAGACCCAGTACTTC. This chain links TRBV15 with TRBJ2-5, with D possibly matching TRBD1 (6 bases). Trimming removed 3 bases at V and 5 bases at J, with 10 bases between. CDR1 is LNHNV and CDR2 is YYDKDF in the germline V gene (reference sequence). This CDR3 has 13 amino acids.